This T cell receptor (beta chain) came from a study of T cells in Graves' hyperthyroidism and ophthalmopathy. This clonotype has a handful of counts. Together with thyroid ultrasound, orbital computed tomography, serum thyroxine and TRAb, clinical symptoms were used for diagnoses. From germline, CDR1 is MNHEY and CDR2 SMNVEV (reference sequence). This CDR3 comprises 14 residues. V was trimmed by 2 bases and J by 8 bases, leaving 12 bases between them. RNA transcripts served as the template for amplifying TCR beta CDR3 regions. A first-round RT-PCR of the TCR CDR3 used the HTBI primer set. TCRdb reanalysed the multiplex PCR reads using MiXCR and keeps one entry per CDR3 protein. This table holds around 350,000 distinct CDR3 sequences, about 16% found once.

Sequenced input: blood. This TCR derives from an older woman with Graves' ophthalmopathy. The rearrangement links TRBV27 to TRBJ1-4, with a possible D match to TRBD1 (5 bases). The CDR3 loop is CASSLRGRGEKLFF. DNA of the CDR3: TGTGCCAGCAGTTTAAGGGGCCGGGGAGAAAAACTGTTTTTT.